These 32 T cell receptor beta chains came from one sample sequenced in a study of tumor-infiltrating lymphocytes in localized non-small cell lung cancer (dated by TCRdb to 2020 to 2023). Library construction relied on the immunoSEQ multiplex PCR assay. TCRdb provides this immuneACCESS table in a form limited to in-frame rearrangements. Some clones are lacking; in checked studies, under half of them reflect an unresolved V gene, and why the rest are absent is not known. The sample table contains 10,000 to 15,000 clones; only one count was recorded for 80% of them. About 12% of the sample comes from the top ten. Sequencing was done on a sample of lung tumor tissue. These TCRs come from a human donor with non-small cell lung cancer.

The gene calls are TRBV5-1 and TRBJ2-1; the match to TRBD1 covers 9 bases. The ends lost 5 bases at V and 7 bases at J; junction bases unmatched: 7. Germline CDR1 reads SGHRS; CDR2 reads YFSETQ. This CDR3 is built from 14 residues. The chain's CDR3 is CASSGQGLGNEQFF. The CDR3 DNA follows: TGCGCCAGCAGTGGACAGGGGTTGGGGAATGAGCAGTTCTTC.

V and J are TRBV7-9 and TRBJ1-1; D remains ambiguous. The CDR3 contains 14 residues. Trimming left V 6 bases short and J 3 bases short, with 14 bases between. CDR1 and CDR2 from the germline V gene are SEHNR and FQNEAQ (reference sequence). CDR3 sequence: CASSHTREDTEAFF. The CDR3 DNA follows: TGTGCCAGCAGTCATACTCGGGAGGACACTGAAGCTTTCTTT.

The chain joins TRBV7-2 to TRBJ1-3; 8 bases match TRBD1. J lost 7 bases, V lost 5 bases, and 7 bases had no gene match. This CDR3 spans 14 amino acids. CDR1 SGHTA and CDR2 FQGNSA come from the germline V gene. CDR3 in DNA: TGTGCCAGCAGCACAGGGGGGGGCGCGAACACCATATATTTT. Its translation is CASSTGGGANTIYF.

The V gene is TRBV5-1, the J gene TRBJ1-2; D may be TRBD1 (6 bases). The CDR3 totals 14 residues. Germline values: CDR1 SGHRS, CDR2 YFSETQ. Trimming took 0 bases from V and 6 from J, leaving 12 bases between them. Written as DNA, the CDR3 is TGCGCCAGCAGCTTGGGGGGGGGCTTGGATGGCTACACCTTC. This codes for CASSLGGGLDGYTF.

This chain joins TRBV7-6 and TRBJ1-1; D is ambiguous. The germline CDR1 and CDR2 sequences are SGHVS and FNYEAQ. The CDR3 loop spans 15 amino acids. Trimming cost V 3 bases and J 1 base, with 12 bases left between them. This CDR3 reads CASSFQVNQNTEAFF. The CDR3 DNA follows: TGTGCCAGCAGCTTCCAGGTGAATCAGAACACTGAAGCTTTCTTT.

In its sample, this clone was seen once. The CDR3 sequence is CASSFLLGGTTYYNEQFF. The CDR3 DNA sequence: TGCGCCAGCAGCTTTCTTTTGGGGGGGACCACTTACTACAATGAGCAGTTCTTC. J is TRBJ2-1 and V is TRBV5-1; 7 bases map to TRBD2. This CDR3 is built from 18 residues. J gave up 3 bases and V 2 bases, and 14 bases lay outside the gene matches. In germline, CDR1 is SGHRS, CDR2 YFSETQ.

This clone was seen a few times. V is TRBV10-3 and J is TRBJ1-2; D not certain. CDR1 and CDR2 (germline): ENHRY, SYGVKD. The CDR3 runs to 16 residues. V gave up 0 bases and J gave up 5 bases, with 16 bases separating them. The CDR3, as DNA: TGTGCCATCAGTGAGTCTACCCGGACCGGAGGGTATGGCTACACCTTC. This encodes CAISESTRTGGYGYTF.

The chain is built from TRBV27 and TRBJ1-5; D not resolved. CDR1 MNHEY and CDR2 SMNVEV come from the germline V gene (reference sequence). V was trimmed by 6 bases and J by 0 bases, leaving 18 bases between them. This CDR3 region has 17 residues. CDR3 region: CASRLISAGYSNQPQHF. The CDR3 nucleotides read TGTGCCAGCAGACTCATTTCTGCGGGGTATAGCAATCAGCCCCAGCATTTT.

This clone was observed a few times. J is TRBJ2-2 and V is TRBV19; 12 bases fit TRBD2. Germline-derived CDR1 and CDR2 are LNHDA and SQIVND (reference sequence). J gave up 1 base and V 7 bases, and 19 bases lay outside the gene matches. The CDR3 consists of 21 residues. CDR3 in amino acids: CASTPRGSGLAGGKNTGELFF. In DNA form, the CDR3 reads TGTGCCAGTACCCCCAGAGGGAGCGGCCTAGCGGGGGGGAAGAACACCGGGGAGCTGTTTTTT.

The V call is TRBV19, the J call TRBJ1-2; D gene ambiguous. The CDR3 consists of 14 residues. V was clipped by 7 bases and J by 0 bases, with 12 bases between them. Germline V gene data show CDR1 as LNHDA and CDR2 as SQIVND (reference sequence). CDR3 nucleotides: TGTGCCAGTAAGGGTACACATTCTAACTATGGCTACACCTTC. Encoded protein: CASKGTHSNYGYTF.

For the CDR3, the DNA is TGTGCCAGCAGTGAAGAGGGAACCTCTGGAAACACCATATATTTT. Amino acids: CASSEEGTSGNTIYF. The chain employs TRBV6-1 and TRBJ1-3; no clear D. Germline loops: CDR1 MNHNS, CDR2 SASEGT. The CDR3 consists of 15 residues. V was clipped by 1 base and J by 0 bases, with 7 bases between them.

The genes are TRBV27 and TRBJ1-1; tentatively, D is TRBD1 (5 bases). With 1 base removed from V and 5 bases from J, the gap between germline ends came to 14 bases. CDR1 is MNHEY and CDR2 is SMNVEV in the germline V gene (reference sequence). CDR3 length: 15 residues. The CDR3 nucleotides are TGTGCCAGCAGTTTATATTACGAGGGGCCGACTGAAGCTTTCTTT. It encodes CASSLYYEGPTEAFF.

The chain joins TRBV7-2 to TRBJ2-3; the D gene is possibly TRBD2 (7 bases). The CDR3 is 14 residues long. Per the germline V gene, CDR1 is SGHTA and CDR2 is FQGNSA. V was trimmed by 2 bases and J by 4 bases, leaving 10 bases between them. The CDR3 DNA sequence: TGTGCCAGCAGCTTACAGGGGAGGGCAGATACGCAGTATTTT. Translated, it gives CASSLQGRADTQYF.

This clone was seen more than once but under ten times. The chain has TRBV6-5 and TRBJ1-2, with D perhaps matching TRBD1 (5 bases). In germline, CDR1 is MNHEY, CDR2 SVGAGI. CDR3 size: 14 residues. Trimming took off 5 bases at V and 2 bases at J, with 12 bases between the two ends. CDR3 amino acids: CASSQARGNYGYTF. The CDR3 nucleotides are TGTGCCAGCAGTCAAGCAAGGGGCAACTATGGCTACACCTTC.

V usage is TRBV11-2 and J usage is TRBJ2-4; D ambiguous. CDR1 SGHAT and CDR2 FQNNGV come from the germline V gene. This CDR3 is 14 amino acids long. Trimming removed 0 bases at V and 2 bases at J, with 5 bases between. The CDR3 loop reads CASSLERTKNIQYF. CDR3 nucleotides: TGTGCCAGCAGCTTAGAAAGGACCAAAAACATTCAGTACTTC.

The chain has TRBV6-1 and TRBJ1-2, with D uncertain. V lost 7 bases and J 4 bases, leaving 16 bases between the germline ends. Germline-derived CDR1 and CDR2 are MNHNS and SASEGT. The CDR3 consists of 14 residues. The CDR3 is CASIPGGMIYGYTF. CDR3 in DNA: TGTGCCAGCATTCCGGGAGGAATGATCTATGGCTACACCTTC.

This clone was seen only once. V is TRBV12-5 and J is TRBJ2-1, with 9 bases matching TRBD1. The ends lost 4 bases at V and 6 bases at J; junction bases unmatched: 7. In germline, CDR1 is LGHNT, CDR2 FRNRAP. This CDR3 comprises 15 residues. The CDR3 region has the DNA TGTGCTAGTGGTTCTAACAGGGGGCAAGGCAATGAGCAGTTCTTC. Encoded protein: CASGSNRGQGNEQFF.

The chain employs TRBV14 and TRBJ1-2; D perhaps matches TRBD1 (5 bases). The CDR3 runs 13 residues. The germline V gene encodes CDR1 SGHDN and CDR2 FVKESK. The V end lost 6 bases, the J end lost 9 bases, and 17 bases lay between the germline ends. The CDR3 loop is CASSRERQPRYTF. The CDR3 region has the DNA TGTGCCAGCAGTCGGGAACGACAGCCACGCTACACCTTC.

The rearrangement joins TRBV4-1 to TRBJ2-7; TRBD1 is a possible D gene (6 bases). The CDR3 is 14 residues long. Germline CDR1 and CDR2: MGHRA and YSYEKL. With 1 base removed from V and 7 bases from J, the gap between germline ends came to 14 bases. CDR3 DNA: TGCGCCAGCAGCCAAGGGGACATTTCGAAAGAGCAGTACTTC. This translates into CASSQGDISKEQYF.

In this sample, this clone is medium-sized (0.01 to 0.1%). V is TRBV5-6 and J is TRBJ2-5, with D perhaps TRBD2 (5 bases). The CDR3 sequence is 13 residues long. V was trimmed by 3 bases and J by 9 bases, leaving 15 bases between them. The V gene's germline CDR1 is SGHDT and CDR2 YYEEEE. The CDR3 region is CASSSGRSEAQYF. The CDR3 nucleotides are TGTGCCAGCAGCTCGGGAAGGTCGGAGGCCCAGTACTTC. Full variable domain (rest looked up from reference TRBV5-6 and TRBJ2-5): DAGVTQSPTHLIKTRGQQVTLRCSPKSGHDTVSWYQQALGQGPQFIFQYYEEEERQRGNFPDRFSGHQFPNYSSELNVNALLLGDSALYLCASSSGRSEAQYFGPGTRLLVL.

This chain uses TRBV6-5 with TRBJ2-2; possibly TRBD1 for D (5 bases). Germline V lookup: CDR1 MNHEY, CDR2 SVGAGI. The CDR3 has 13 residues. V lost 6 bases and J 6 bases, leaving 11 bases between the germline ends. CDR3 loop: CASRNKGAGELFF. CDR3 nucleotide sequence: TGTGCCAGCAGAAATAAAGGGGCCGGGGAGCTGTTTTTT.

The CDR3 loop is CASTPGFSYNSPLHF. CDR3 nucleotides: TGTGCCAGTACCCCAGGGTTCTCCTATAATTCACCCCTCCACTTT. The V gene is TRBV19, the J gene TRBJ1-6; D perhaps matches TRBD1 (5 bases). The CDR3 extends over 15 amino acids. Germline V lookup: CDR1 LNHDA, CDR2 SQIVND (reference sequence). Between the trimmed V and J ends, which lost 7 bases and 0 bases, there was a span of 10 bases.

The chain uses TRBV4-2 and TRBJ1-2; D possibly corresponds to TRBD1 (6 bases). The ends were cut back, 1 base at V and 8 bases at J, with 17 bases in the middle. This CDR3 has 15 amino acids. CDR1 is LGHNA, CDR2 YNFKEQ, per germline. The CDR3 here is CASSQATGSGVGYTF. The CDR3, as DNA: TGTGCCAGCAGCCAAGCGACAGGCTCCGGTGTGGGCTACACCTTC.

The CDR3 sequence is CASSVRYADGYTF. The CDR3 bases are TGTGCCAGCAGCGTCCGATACGCCGATGGCTACACCTTC. V usage is TRBV6-1 and J usage is TRBJ1-2; no firm D call. V lost 6 bases and J 6 bases, leaving 14 bases between the germline ends. The CDR3 loop spans 13 amino acids. The germline V gene has CDR1 MNHNS and CDR2 SASEGT.

This clone showed up just a few times. This chain uses TRBV9 with TRBJ1-5; D might be TRBD1 (5 bases). The CDR3 consists of 15 residues. Per the germline V gene, CDR1 is SGDLS and CDR2 is YYNGEE. Trimming took off 3 bases at V and 7 bases at J, with 17 bases between the two ends. The CDR3 DNA follows: TGTGCCAGCAGCGAAACCGGGACCTGGGAGCAGCCCCAGCATTTT. Its translation: CASSETGTWEQPQHF.

The gene calls are TRBV4-3 and TRBJ1-2; D ambiguous. This CDR3 contains 11 residues. Trimming cost V 0 bases and J 4 bases, with 0 bases left between them. Germline assignment: CDR1 LGHNA and CDR2 YSLEER. Written as DNA, the CDR3 is TGCGCCAGCAGCCAAGACTATGGCTACACCTTC. Its translation is CASSQDYGYTF.

The chain couples TRBV6-1 to TRBJ1-1; 9 bases map to TRBD1. Germline V gives CDR1 MNHNS, CDR2 SASEGT. This CDR3 is built from 16 residues. With 3 bases clipped from V and 7 bases from J, the junction kept 12 bases outside the gene matches. In DNA, the CDR3 is TGTGCCAGCAGTGAGCGCCAAGCCGGGACAGGGAATGAAGCTTTCTTT. Its translation is CASSERQAGTGNEAFF.

This clone was found a few times. This chain joins TRBV4-2 and TRBJ1-6; D unresolved. V lost 1 base and J lost 10, with 11 bases in between. Germline lookup yields CDR1 LGHNA and CDR2 YNFKEQ. This CDR3 comprises 14 residues. CDR3 nucleotide sequence: TGTGCCAGCAGCCAAGGTAACAGAGCATCACCCCTCCACTTT. Its protein product is CASSQGNRASPLHF.

The chain employs TRBV16 and TRBJ1-2, with D perhaps TRBD1 (6 bases). This CDR3 is built from 14 residues. V was shortened by 4 bases and J by 7 bases, with 16 bases between the two germline ends. The germline V gene has CDR1 KGHSY and CDR2 FQNENV. Here the CDR3 reads CASSPETGAGGYTF. In DNA, the CDR3 is TGTGCCAGCAGCCCGGAGACGGGGGCGGGTGGCTACACCTTC.

The gene calls are TRBV9 and TRBJ2-3; the D gene is possibly TRBD2 (7 bases). V shed 0 bases and J shed 2 bases, with 13 bases lying between them. This CDR3 contains 16 residues. Germline-derived CDR1 and CDR2 are SGDLS and YYNGEE. CDR3 region: CASSVGAGATTDTQYF. Here the CDR3 DNA reads TGTGCCAGCAGCGTAGGGGCGGGGGCGACCACAGATACGCAGTATTTT.

This clone was detected a few times. This chain's CDR3 is CASSEAPKNIQYF. CDR3 sequence (DNA): TGCGCCAGCTCCGAGGCCCCAAAAAACATTCAGTACTTC. The rearrangement links TRBV5-1 to TRBJ2-4; D remains ambiguous. CDR1 is SGHRS, CDR2 YFSETQ, per germline. This CDR3 has 13 residues. Trimming cost V 7 bases and J 4 bases, with 12 bases left between them.

The chain links TRBV30 to TRBJ2-3; the D gene is possibly TRBD1 (5 bases). Trimming shortened V by 0 bases and J by 5 bases, and 24 bases separated the two germline ends. The V gene's germline CDR1 is GTSNPN and CDR2 SVGIG (reference sequence). This CDR3 is 18 amino acids long. CDR3 sequence reads: CAWSVTAPWGGRVDTQYF. As DNA, the CDR3 is TGTGCCTGGAGTGTAACGGCCCCCTGGGGCGGTAGGGTAGATACGCAGTATTTT.